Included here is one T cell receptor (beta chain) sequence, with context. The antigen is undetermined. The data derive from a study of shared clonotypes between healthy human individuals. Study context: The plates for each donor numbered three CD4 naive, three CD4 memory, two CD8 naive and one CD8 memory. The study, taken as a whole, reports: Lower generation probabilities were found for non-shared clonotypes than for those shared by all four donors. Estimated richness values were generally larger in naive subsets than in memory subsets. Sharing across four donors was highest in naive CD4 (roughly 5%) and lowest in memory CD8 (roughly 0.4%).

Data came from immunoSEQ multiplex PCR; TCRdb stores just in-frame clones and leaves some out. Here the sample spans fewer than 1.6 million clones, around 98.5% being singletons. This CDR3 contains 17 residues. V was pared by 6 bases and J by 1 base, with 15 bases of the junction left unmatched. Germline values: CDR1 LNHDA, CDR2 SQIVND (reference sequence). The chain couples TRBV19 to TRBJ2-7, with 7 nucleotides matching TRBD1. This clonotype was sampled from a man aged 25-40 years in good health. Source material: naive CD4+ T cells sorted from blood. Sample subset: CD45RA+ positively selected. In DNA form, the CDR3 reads TGTGCCAGTAGGGGAATAAGGACAGGCCAGCTGTCCTACGAGCAGTACTTC. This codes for CASRGIRTGQLSYEQYF.